Presented here are 17 T cell receptor beta chains from one specimen sequenced in a study of cytomegalovirus exposure and HLA in healthy donors. Primers included in the PCR were 60 Vbeta and 13 Jbeta primers. Assay used: immunoSEQ multiplex PCR; TCRdb lists only in-frame clones, some missing. The data show about 180,000 clones, 80% seen once. Sequenced material: PBMCs. These receptors originate from a man aged 40-49 years in good health and CMV-seronegative.

V gene TRBV19 combines with J gene TRBJ2-3; 11 nucleotides agree with TRBD2. Germline trimming cut 2 bases from V and 1 base from J; bases unmatched to any gene: 2. The CDR3 sequence is 16 residues long. Germline assignment: CDR1 LNHDA and CDR2 SQIVND (reference sequence). CDR3 loop: CASSILLAGGTDTQYF. The CDR3 region has the DNA TGTGCCAGTAGTATACTACTAGCGGGGGGCACAGATACGCAGTATTTT.

V and J are TRBV5-6 and TRBJ2-7; D unresolved. The CDR3 is 14 amino acids. From germline, CDR1 is SGHDT and CDR2 YYEEEE. Deletions cut 1 base from V and 2 bases from J, with 10 bases between. The CDR3 loop is CASSLPAATYEQYF. The CDR3 nucleotides are TGTGCCAGCAGCTTGCCGGCGGCTACCTACGAGCAGTACTTC.

CDR3 loop: CASSYLDSGSSPLHF. DNA of the CDR3: TGTGCCAGCAGCTACCTGGACAGTGGGTCCTCACCCCTCCACTTT. This chain connects TRBV9 to TRBJ1-6; a weak D match, TRBD1 (6 bases). The germline V gene has CDR1 SGDLS and CDR2 YYNGEE. The CDR3 loop spans 15 amino acids. V was pared by 4 bases and J by 10 bases, with 18 bases between.

DNA of the CDR3: TGTGCCATAGGAGGGGATGAGCAGTTCTTC. Protein: CAIGGDEQFF. The chain recombines TRBV10-3 with TRBJ2-1; D perhaps matches TRBD2 (6 bases). The CDR3 length is 10 residues. Germline V CDR1 and CDR2: ENHRY, SYGVKD. The V end lost 9 bases, the J end lost 8 bases, and 8 bases lay between the germline ends.

The chain recombines TRBV7-8 with TRBJ1-5, with TRBD1 as a possible D gene (5 bases). V was trimmed by 5 bases and J by 0 bases, leaving 14 bases between them. CDR3 size: 16 residues. Germline V gives CDR1 SGHVS, CDR2 FQNEAQ. CDR3 DNA sequence: TGTGCCAGCAGCCGAGTGGGGGGACGTAGCAATCAGCCCCAGCATTTT. Its protein is CASSRVGGRSNQPQHF.

The chain combines TRBV11-2 with TRBJ1-4, with no clear D. V lost 6 bases and J lost 4, with 12 bases in between. Germline CDR1 reads SGHAT; CDR2 reads FQNNGV. The CDR3 is 14 residues long. The CDR3 reads CASRFADFNEKLFF. The DNA of the CDR3 is TGTGCCAGCAGGTTCGCCGACTTTAATGAAAAACTGTTTTTT.

This rearrangement joins TRBV7-2 to TRBJ1-1, with 11 bases matching TRBD1. The CDR3 totals 16 residues. The V segment lost 3 bases and the J segment 5 bases; nucleotides outside the gene matches: 8. Germline CDR1 SGHTA, CDR2 FQGNSA. CDR3 nucleotides: TGTGCCAGCAGCTTCCCGGACAGGGGGCGAGGAACTGAAGCTTTCTTT. As protein: CASSFPDRGRGTEAFF. The full variable domain, rest sourced from reference TRBV7-2 and TRBJ1-1, is GAGVSQSPSNKVTEKGKDVELRCDPISGHTALYWYRQSLGQGLEFLIYFQGNSAPDKSGLPSDRFSAERTGGSVSTLTIQRTQQEDSAVYLCASSFPDRGRGTEAFFGQGTRLTVV.

As to this clone: This same CDR3 is encoded by further DNA sequences in the sample. This chain uses TRBV18 with TRBJ2-2; D not resolved. CDR3 size: 15 residues. V was trimmed by 0 bases and J by 2 bases, leaving 7 bases between them. Germline CDR1 KGHSH, CDR2 LQKENI. CDR3 in amino acids: CASSPPLTNTGELFF. The CDR3 DNA reads as TGTGCCAGCTCACCACCCCTGACAAACACCGGGGAGCTGTTTTTT. The full variable domain, with the rest looked up from reference TRBV18 and TRBJ2-2, is NAGVMQNPRHLVRRRGQEARLRCSPMKGHSHVYWYRQLPEEGLKFMVYLQKENIIDESGMPKERFSAEFPKEGPSILRIQQVVRGDSAAYFCASSPPLTNTGELFFGEGSRLTVL.

The rearrangement links TRBV5-6 to TRBJ1-6; 9 bases line up with TRBD1. This CDR3 has 15 amino acids. The germline CDR1 and CDR2 sequences are SGHDT and YYEEEE. The ends lost 2 bases at V and 9 bases at J; junction bases unmatched: 6. CDR3 sequence: CASSFRDREGSPLHF. For the CDR3, the DNA is TGTGCCAGCAGCTTTCGGGACAGGGAGGGTTCACCCCTCCACTTT. Looking up the rest from reference TRBV5-6 and TRBJ1-6 gives the full variable domain: DAGVTQSPTHLIKTRGQQVTLRCSPKSGHDTVSWYQQALGQGPQFIFQYYEEEERQRGNFPDRFSGHQFPNYSSELNVNALLLGDSALYLCASSFRDREGSPLHFGNGTRLTVT.

In this sample, this clone turned up once. The chain uses TRBV4-3 and TRBJ1-5, with 9 nucleotides matching TRBD1. The J segment lost 1 base and the V segment lost 4 bases, leaving 8 bases of the junction unmatched. This CDR3 contains 17 residues. Germline values: CDR1 LGHNA, CDR2 YSLEER. The CDR3 is CASSPETGGISNQPQHF. CDR3 DNA: TGCGCCAGCAGCCCTGAGACAGGGGGAATAAGCAATCAGCCCCAGCATTTT.

J is TRBJ2-7 and V is TRBV19, with a possible D match to TRBD1 (5 bases). The CDR3 runs 13 residues. The V gene's germline CDR1 is LNHDA and CDR2 SQIVND (reference sequence). V lost 7 bases and J lost 0, with 10 bases in between. The CDR3 DNA follows: TGTGCCAGTAACGACAGAAACTCCTACGAGCAGTACTTC. Protein sequence: CASNDRNSYEQYF.

This clone was found a few times. This chain joins TRBV7-8 and TRBJ2-5; tentatively, D is TRBD2 (7 bases). The CDR3 length is 16 residues. V lost 2 bases and J 5 bases, leaving 18 bases between the germline ends. CDR1 is SGHVS and CDR2 is FQNEAQ in the germline V gene. The CDR3 reads CASSLLVGGDGETQYF. For the CDR3, the DNA is TGTGCCAGCAGCTTACTAGTAGGGGGGGACGGGGAGACCCAGTACTTC.

The chain couples TRBV9 to TRBJ1-4, with D perhaps matching TRBD1 (5 bases). Trimming removed 4 bases at V and 5 bases at J, with 15 bases between. The V gene's germline CDR1 is SGDLS and CDR2 YYNGEE. The CDR3 has 15 amino acids. The CDR3 region is CASSPAFGGNEKLFF. CDR3 in DNA: TGTGCCAGCAGCCCTGCCTTTGGGGGGAATGAAAAACTGTTTTTT.

This chain joins TRBV19 and TRBJ2-1; 11 bases match TRBD2. The CDR3 runs 15 residues. Unmatched junction bases numbered 5, after V lost 6 bases and J lost 4 bases. From germline, CDR1 is LNHDA and CDR2 SQIVND (reference sequence). The CDR3 loop reads CASSLAGGKYNEQFF. In DNA, the CDR3 is TGTGCCAGTAGCTTAGCGGGAGGGAAATACAATGAGCAGTTCTTC.

The J gene is TRBJ1-5, the V gene TRBV6-1; 8 bases map to TRBD1. There are 15 residues in the CDR3. V shed 5 bases and J 5 bases; nucleotides not matched to a gene: 8. Germline values: CDR1 MNHNS, CDR2 SASEGT. The DNA of the CDR3 is TGTGCCAGCAGTCCTCAGGGGGCCGGGGATCAGCCCCAGCATTTT. This translates into CASSPQGAGDQPQHF.

The chain uses TRBV27 and TRBJ2-7; 12 positions agree with TRBD1. V shed 5 bases and J 9 bases; nucleotides not matched to a gene: 11. CDR1 and CDR2 (germline): MNHEY, SMNVEV (reference sequence). The CDR3 runs to 15 residues. The CDR3 spells CASSGTGTGGRRQYF. CDR3 nucleotides: TGTGCCAGCAGTGGGACCGGGACAGGGGGCCGTCGGCAGTACTTC.

This chain connects TRBV18 to TRBJ2-1, with TRBD1 identical over 8 bases. Trimming removed 2 bases from V and 9 bases from J; junction bases left unmatched: 9. Germline-derived CDR1 and CDR2 are KGHSH and LQKENI. This CDR3 has 15 residues. For the CDR3, the DNA is TGTGCCAGCTCACCAGACTATAACAGGGGGAGTGAGCAGTTCTTC. Amino acid sequence: CASSPDYNRGSEQFF.